The 5 T cell receptor beta chains below all came from one sample that was sequenced in a study of cytomegalovirus exposure and HLA in healthy donors. PCR was performed using 60 Vbeta and 13 Jbeta primers. Profiled with immunoSEQ multiplex PCR; TCRdb holds only in-frame clones, not every one. The table records 100,000 to 120,000 clones, 65% to 80% of them present only once. The sample taken for sequencing was PBMCs. The receptor set was obtained from a man aged 25-40 years in good health and CMV-seropositive.

This clone appeared a few times. This may arise from a read error, as a much more abundant clone is one base away. V and J are TRBV7-9 and TRBJ2-7; 7 bases line up with TRBD1. The CDR3 runs to 15 residues. Germline lookup yields CDR1 SEHNR and CDR2 FQNEAQ (reference sequence). CDR3 loop: CSSSPDRATRYEQYF. CDR3 bases: TGTTCCAGCAGCCCCGACAGGGCCACCCGCTACGAGCAGTACTTC. Supplemented by reference TRBV7-9 and TRBJ2-7, the full variable domain reads DTGVSQNPRHKITKRGQNVTFRCDPISEHNRLYWYRQTLGQGPEFLTYFQNEAQLEKSRLLSDRFSAERPKGSFSTLEIQRTEQGDSAMYLCSSSPDRATRYEQYFGPGTRLTVT.

This chain uses TRBV12-5 with TRBJ1-2; no clear D. The V and J ends lost 0 bases and 2 bases respectively, with 19 bases between them. CDR1 and CDR2 from the germline V gene are LGHNT and FRNRAP. There are 18 residues in the CDR3. In DNA, the CDR3 is TGTGCTAGTGGTTTGGTATTCATGGGGAGCAGCCAAAACTATGGCTACACCTTC. Translating gives CASGLVFMGSSQNYGYTF.

This chain links TRBV27 with TRBJ1-5; D uncertain. Trimming pared 7 bases from V and 0 bases from J, leaving 10 bases between. CDR1 is MNHEY and CDR2 is SMNVEV in the germline V gene (reference sequence). The CDR3 has 14 residues. This CDR3 reads CASKQENSNQPQHF. The CDR3 nucleotides read TGTGCCAGCAAACAAGAAAATAGCAATCAGCCCCAGCATTTT.

V gene TRBV15 combines with J gene TRBJ1-2, with 10 bases fitting TRBD1. This CDR3 spans 16 amino acids. The V segment lost 0 bases and the J segment 7 bases; nucleotides outside the gene matches: 8. Germline CDR1 reads LNHNV; CDR2 reads YYDKDF (reference sequence). CDR3 in amino acids: CATSRDRQGAVRGYTF. The CDR3 DNA sequence: TGTGCCACCAGCAGAGACCGACAGGGGGCGGTTCGTGGCTACACCTTC.

This clone came up a few times. The J gene is TRBJ1-1, the V gene TRBV5-1; 7 bases are a match to TRBD1. CDR3 length equals 15 residues. Germline trimming cut 2 bases from V and 3 bases from J; bases unmatched to any gene: 7. Per germline, CDR1 SGHRS and CDR2 YFSETQ. The CDR3 reads CASSFQGDWDTEAFF. CDR3 in DNA: TGCGCCAGCAGCTTCCAGGGGGATTGGGACACTGAAGCTTTCTTT.